A selection of T cell receptor beta chains follows, all from one sample in a study of shared clonotypes between healthy human individuals. Assay: immunoSEQ multiplex PCR; the TCRdb copy retains only in-frame clones and omits some. This sample carries a few million clones, approximately 90% of them seen once, and the ten largest clones take 0.14%. Sample: naive CD4+ T cells sorted from blood. These receptors were collected from a man between 18 and 29 years old in good health. Each CDR3 is given with its conserved first and last residue. The D gene is left open where the match is weak. Clone size appears in some rows only: once, few, many, or a class for an expanded clone.

TRBD2,TRBJ2-5,TRBV12-5,13,NA,TGTGCTAGTGGATTTAGCGGGGTGGAGACCCAGTACTTC,CASGFSGVETQYF
NA,TRBJ1-5,TRBV28,18,NA,TGTGCCAGCAGTTCAAATAGGGTTAGGGACGGTGGGATGAAGCCCCAGCATTTT,CASSSNRVRDGGMKPQHF
NA,TRBJ2-3,TRBV6-5,13,NA,TGTGCCCTCGGGGGGCGCGACACAGATACGCAGTATTTT,CALGGRDTDTQYF
NA,TRBJ1-3,TRBV18,15,NA,TGTGCCAGCTCACCAGGCGGTCGCTCTGGAAACACCATATATTTT,CASSPGGRSGNTIYF
NA,TRBJ2-5,TRBV5-5,13,NA,TGTGCCAGCAGCTTGGTGGGAACTGAGACCCAGTACTTC,CASSLVGTETQYF
NA,TRBJ2-5,TRBV6-5,12,NA,TGTGCCAGCAGGAGGGTAGGCGAGACCCAGTACTTC,CASRRVGETQYF
TRBD1,TRBJ2-7,TRBV6-6,12,NA,TGTGCCAGCACTCTACAGGGGAACGAGCGGTACTTC,CASTLQGNERYF
NA,TRBJ2-7,TRBV10-2,15,once,TGCGCCAGCAGTGATAATCGACTAAACGACGACGAGCAGTACTTC,CASSDNRLNDDEQYF
NA,TRBJ2-2,TRBV6-6,12,NA,TGTGCCAGCAGTTACTCTCGCGGGGAGCTGTTTTTT,CASSYSRGELFF
NA,TRBJ1-1,TRBV28,16,NA,TGTGCCAGCAGTTTTTTTCAAACAGGGTTTGTCACTGAAGCTTTCTTT,CASSFFQTGFVTEAFF
TRBD1,TRBJ1-2,TRBV6-1,14,NA,TGTGCCAGCGAGGACAGGGGGCTAATCTATGGCTACACCTTC,CASEDRGLIYGYTF
NA,TRBJ1-5,TRBV5-5,14,NA,TGTGCCAGCAGCTTTATAGATGAGAGACAGCCCCAGCATTTT,CASSFIDERQPQHF
TRBD1,TRBJ1-6,TRBV28,15,NA,TGTGCCAGCAGCACAGCGGACAGGTCTCTTTCACCCCTCCACTTT,CASSTADRSLSPLHF
NA,TRBJ2-3,TRBV27,14,NA,TGTGCCAGCAGTTGGGACTTCTTCACAGATACGCAGTATTTT,CASSWDFFTDTQYF
TRBD1,TRBJ2-7,TRBV27,14,NA,TGTGCCAGCAGTTCACGACAGGGGGCGCGCGAGCAGTACTTC,CASSSRQGAREQYF
NA,TRBJ1-2,TRBV19,13,NA,TGTGCCAGTGAGGACGGGACCCTTTATGGCTACACCTTC,CASEDGTLYGYTF
TRBD1,TRBJ2-5,TRBV10-3,16,NA,TGTGCCATCAGTGAGGTCACCGGGACAGGGGGAGAGACCCAGTACTTC,CAISEVTGTGGETQYF
NA,TRBJ2-7,TRBV19,14,NA,TGTGCCAGTAGTATAGGACATAGCTCCTACGAGCAGTACTTC,CASSIGHSSYEQYF
NA,TRBJ1-1,TRBV10-3,13,NA,TGTGCCATCAGAAGATTCGAGAACACTGAAGCTTTCTTT,CAIRRFENTEAFF
TRBD1,TRBJ1-4,TRBV30,15,NA,TGTGCCTGGAGTTGGGGACAGGGGGCTAATGAAAAACTGTTTTTT,CAWSWGQGANEKLFF